This T cell receptor beta chain appears in the sequencing data of a study of identical twins. Overall study results and limits: The authors drew conclusions from cross-sectional statistical analysis rather than following the same donors.

The V end was cut by 8 bases, the J end by 4 bases, with 23 bases between. Germline V gene lookup returns CDR1 LNHDA and CDR2 SQIVND (reference sequence). This CDR3 spans 17 amino acids. This clonotype appeared a single time. Its antigen is not identified. TCRdb re-derived calls from the 5' RACE reads in MiXCR, one entry per CDR3 protein. The sample yields about 470,000 distinct CDR3 sequences, 20% to 25% seen once. This sample also belongs to another study, concerning T cells expressing NK-cell markers.

The chain couples TRBV19 to TRBJ2-2; tentative D call: TRBD2 (5 bases). Source material: CD4+ T cells sorted from blood. This receptor was taken from a woman under 30 in good health. This CDR3 reads CASGSIGVAHATGELFF. The DNA for the CDR3 is TGTGCCAGTGGAAGCATCGGGGTGGCGCACGCCACCGGGGAGCTGTTTTTT.